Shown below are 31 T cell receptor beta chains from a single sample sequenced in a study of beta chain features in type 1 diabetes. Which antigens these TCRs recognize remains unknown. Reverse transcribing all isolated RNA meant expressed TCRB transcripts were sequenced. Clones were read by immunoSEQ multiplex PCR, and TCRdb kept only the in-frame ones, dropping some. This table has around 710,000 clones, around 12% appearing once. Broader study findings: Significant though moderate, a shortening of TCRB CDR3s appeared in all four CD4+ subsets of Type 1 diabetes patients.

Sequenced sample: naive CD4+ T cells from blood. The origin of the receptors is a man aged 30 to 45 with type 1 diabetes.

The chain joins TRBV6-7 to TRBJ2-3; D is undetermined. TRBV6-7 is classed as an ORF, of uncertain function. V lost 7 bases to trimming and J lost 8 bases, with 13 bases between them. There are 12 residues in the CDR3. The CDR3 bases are TGTGCCAGCACCAAACACGCCAGTACGCAGTATTTT. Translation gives CASTKHASTQYF.

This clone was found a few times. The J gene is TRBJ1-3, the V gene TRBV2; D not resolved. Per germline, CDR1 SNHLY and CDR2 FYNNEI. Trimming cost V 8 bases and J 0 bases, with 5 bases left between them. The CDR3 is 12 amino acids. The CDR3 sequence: CASASSGNTIYF. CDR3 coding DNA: TGTGCCAGCGCTAGCTCTGGAAACACCATATATTTT.

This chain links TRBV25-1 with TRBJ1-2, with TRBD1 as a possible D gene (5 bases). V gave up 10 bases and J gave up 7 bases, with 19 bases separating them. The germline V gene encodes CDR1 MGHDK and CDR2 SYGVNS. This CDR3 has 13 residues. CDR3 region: CATRPGQDRGYTF. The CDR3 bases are TGTGCCACCAGGCCGGGGCAGGACCGTGGCTACACCTTC.

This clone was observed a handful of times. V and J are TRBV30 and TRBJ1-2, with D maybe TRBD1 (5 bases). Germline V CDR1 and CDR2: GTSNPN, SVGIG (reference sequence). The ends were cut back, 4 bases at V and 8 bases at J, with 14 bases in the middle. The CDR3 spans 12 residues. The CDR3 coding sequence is TGTGCCTGGATACCCGACAGATGGGGCTACACCTTC. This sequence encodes CAWIPDRWGYTF. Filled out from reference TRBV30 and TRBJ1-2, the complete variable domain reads SQTIHQWPATLVQPVGSPLSLECTVEGTSNPNLYWYRQAAGRGLQLLFYSVGIGQISSEVPQNLSASRPQDRQFILSSKKLLLSDSGFYLCAWIPDRWGYTFGSGTRLTVV.

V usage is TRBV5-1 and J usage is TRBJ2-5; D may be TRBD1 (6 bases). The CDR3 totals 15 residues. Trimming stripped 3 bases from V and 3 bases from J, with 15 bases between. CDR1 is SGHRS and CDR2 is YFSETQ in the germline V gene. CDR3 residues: CASSYTGTPKETQYF. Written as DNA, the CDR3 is TGCGCCAGCAGCTATACCGGGACACCCAAAGAGACCCAGTACTTC.

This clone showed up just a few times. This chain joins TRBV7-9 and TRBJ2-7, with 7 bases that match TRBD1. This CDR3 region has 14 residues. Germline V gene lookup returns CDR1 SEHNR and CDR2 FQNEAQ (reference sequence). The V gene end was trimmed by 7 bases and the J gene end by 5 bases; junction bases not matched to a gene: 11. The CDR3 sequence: CASNLATGIHEQYF. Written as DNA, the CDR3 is TGTGCCAGCAACCTCGCGACAGGGATTCACGAGCAGTACTTC.

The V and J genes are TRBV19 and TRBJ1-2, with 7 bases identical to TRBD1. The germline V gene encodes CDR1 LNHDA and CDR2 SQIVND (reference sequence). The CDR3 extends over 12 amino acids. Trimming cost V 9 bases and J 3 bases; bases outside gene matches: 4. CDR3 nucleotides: TGTGCCAGCAGGGGGATGGACTATGGCTACACCTTC. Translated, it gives CASRGMDYGYTF.

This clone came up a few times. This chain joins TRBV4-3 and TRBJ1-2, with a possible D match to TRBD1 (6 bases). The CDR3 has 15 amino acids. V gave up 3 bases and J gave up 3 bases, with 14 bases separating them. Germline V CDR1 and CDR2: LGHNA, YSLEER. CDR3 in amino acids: CASSHKPTGHYGYTF. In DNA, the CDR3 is TGCGCCAGCAGCCATAAACCGACAGGCCACTATGGCTACACCTTC.

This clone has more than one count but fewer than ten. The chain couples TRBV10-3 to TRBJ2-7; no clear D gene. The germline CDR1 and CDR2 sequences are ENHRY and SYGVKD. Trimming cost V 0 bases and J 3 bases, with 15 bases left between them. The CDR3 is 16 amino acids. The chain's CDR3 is CAISESNRTFSYEQYF. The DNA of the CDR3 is TGTGCCATCAGTGAGTCCAACCGGACCTTCAGCTACGAGCAGTACTTC.

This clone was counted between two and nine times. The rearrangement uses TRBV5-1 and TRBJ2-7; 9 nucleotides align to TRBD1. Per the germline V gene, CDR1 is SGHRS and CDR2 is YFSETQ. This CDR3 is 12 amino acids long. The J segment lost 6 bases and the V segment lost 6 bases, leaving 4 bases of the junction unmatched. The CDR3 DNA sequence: TGCGCCAGCACCACAGGGGGCGCCGAGCAGTACTTC. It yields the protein CASTTGGAEQYF.

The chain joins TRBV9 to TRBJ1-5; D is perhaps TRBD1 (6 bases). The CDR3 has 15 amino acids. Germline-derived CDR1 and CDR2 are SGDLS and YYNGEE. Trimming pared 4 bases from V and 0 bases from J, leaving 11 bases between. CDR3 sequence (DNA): TGTGCCAGCAGCCCGACAGGTTATAGCAATCAGCCCCAGCATTTT. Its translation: CASSPTGYSNQPQHF.

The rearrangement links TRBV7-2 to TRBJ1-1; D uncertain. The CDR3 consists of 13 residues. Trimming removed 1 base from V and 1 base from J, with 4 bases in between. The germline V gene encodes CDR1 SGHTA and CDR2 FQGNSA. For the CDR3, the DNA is TGTGCCAGCAGCTTAGTGGAGAACACTGAAGCTTTCTTT. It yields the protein CASSLVENTEAFF.

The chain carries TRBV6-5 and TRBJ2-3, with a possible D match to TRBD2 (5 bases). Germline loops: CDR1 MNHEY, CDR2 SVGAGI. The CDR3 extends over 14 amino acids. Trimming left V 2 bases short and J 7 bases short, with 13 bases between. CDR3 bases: TGTGCCAGCAGTTACAAGGGAGAGATGAATACGCAGTATTTT. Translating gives CASSYKGEMNTQYF.

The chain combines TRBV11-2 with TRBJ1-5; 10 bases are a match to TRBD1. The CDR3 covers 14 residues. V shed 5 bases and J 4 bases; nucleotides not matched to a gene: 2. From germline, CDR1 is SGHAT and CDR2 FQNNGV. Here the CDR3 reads CASSPDRGNQPQHF. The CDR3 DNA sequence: TGTGCCAGCAGCCCGGACAGGGGGAATCAGCCCCAGCATTTT.

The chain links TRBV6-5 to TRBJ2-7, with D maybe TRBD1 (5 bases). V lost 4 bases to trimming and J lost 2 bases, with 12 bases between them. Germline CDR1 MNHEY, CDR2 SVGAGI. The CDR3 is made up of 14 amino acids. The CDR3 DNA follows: TGTGCCAGCAGTTTCATAGCAGGGCCCTACGAGCAGTACTTC. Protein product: CASSFIAGPYEQYF.

The CDR3 nucleotides read TGTGCCAGCAGTGGAGGGATGAACACTGAAGCTTTCTTT. It yields the protein CASSGGMNTEAFF. The chain couples TRBV6-5 to TRBJ1-1; D remains unclear. The CDR3 has 13 residues. Germline-derived CDR1 and CDR2 are MNHEY and SVGAGI. The V gene lost 5 bases and the J gene lost 0 bases, with 7 bases spanning the gap.

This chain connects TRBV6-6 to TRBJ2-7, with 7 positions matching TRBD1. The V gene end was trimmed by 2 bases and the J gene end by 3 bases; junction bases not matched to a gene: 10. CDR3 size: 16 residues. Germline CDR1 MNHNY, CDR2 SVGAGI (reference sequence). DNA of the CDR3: TGTGCCAGCAGTTACGCCGTGACAGGGTGGAACTACGAGCAGTACTTC. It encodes CASSYAVTGWNYEQYF.

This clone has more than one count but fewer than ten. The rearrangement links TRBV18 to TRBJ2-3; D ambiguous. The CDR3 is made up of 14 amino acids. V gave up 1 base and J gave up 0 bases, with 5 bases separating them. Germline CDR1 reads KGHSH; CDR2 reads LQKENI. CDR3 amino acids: CASSPLTSTDTQYF. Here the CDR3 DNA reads TGTGCCAGCTCACCACTTACTAGCACAGATACGCAGTATTTT.

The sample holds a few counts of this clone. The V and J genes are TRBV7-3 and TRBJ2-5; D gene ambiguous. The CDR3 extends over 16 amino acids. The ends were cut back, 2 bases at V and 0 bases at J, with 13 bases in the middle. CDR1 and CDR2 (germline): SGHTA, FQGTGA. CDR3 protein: CASSLGSPYNQETQYF. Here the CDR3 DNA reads TGTGCCAGCAGCTTAGGGTCCCCCTACAACCAAGAGACCCAGTACTTC.

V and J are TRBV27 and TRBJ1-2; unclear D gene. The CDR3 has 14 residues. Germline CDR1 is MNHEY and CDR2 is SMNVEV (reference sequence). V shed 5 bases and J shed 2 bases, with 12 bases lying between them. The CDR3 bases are TGTGCCAGCAGTCCCCCCGGGCGGAACTATGGCTACACCTTC. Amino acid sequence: CASSPPGRNYGYTF.

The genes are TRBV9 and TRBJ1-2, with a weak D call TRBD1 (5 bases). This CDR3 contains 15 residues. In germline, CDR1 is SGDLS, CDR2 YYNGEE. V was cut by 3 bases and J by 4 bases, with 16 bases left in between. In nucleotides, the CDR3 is TGTGCCAGCAGCGCTGGGGGAAGTCAAGTCTATGGCTACACCTTC. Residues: CASSAGGSQVYGYTF.

As DNA, the CDR3 is TGTGCCAGCAGCGTAGCTCAGGACAGGGGCGATGGCTACACCTTC. It yields the protein CASSVAQDRGDGYTF. This rearrangement joins TRBV9 to TRBJ1-2, with 9 positions matching TRBD1. The CDR3 has 15 amino acids. J lost 6 bases, V lost 0 bases, and 6 bases had no gene match. Germline V CDR1 and CDR2: SGDLS, YYNGEE.

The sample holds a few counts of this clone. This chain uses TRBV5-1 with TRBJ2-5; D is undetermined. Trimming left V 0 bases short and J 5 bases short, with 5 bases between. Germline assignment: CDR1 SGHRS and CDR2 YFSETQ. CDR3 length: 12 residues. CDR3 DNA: TGCGCCAGCAGCTTGGGCAGTGAGACCCAGTACTTC. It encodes CASSLGSETQYF.

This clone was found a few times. CDR3 nucleotide sequence: TGTGCCAGCAGTTTAATGGCGAGCAATCAGCCCCAGCATTTT. It is translated as CASSLMASNQPQHF. J is TRBJ1-5 and V is TRBV28; D ambiguous. Germline loops: CDR1 MDHEN, CDR2 SYDVKM. CDR3 length equals 14 residues. Trimming took off 2 bases at V and 1 base at J, with 6 bases between the two ends.

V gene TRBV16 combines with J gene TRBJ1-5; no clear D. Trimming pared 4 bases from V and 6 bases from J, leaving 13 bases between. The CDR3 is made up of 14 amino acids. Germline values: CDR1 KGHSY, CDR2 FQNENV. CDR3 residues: CASSPGPPGQPQHF. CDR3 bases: TGTGCCAGCAGCCCGGGCCCACCGGGTCAGCCCCAGCATTTT.

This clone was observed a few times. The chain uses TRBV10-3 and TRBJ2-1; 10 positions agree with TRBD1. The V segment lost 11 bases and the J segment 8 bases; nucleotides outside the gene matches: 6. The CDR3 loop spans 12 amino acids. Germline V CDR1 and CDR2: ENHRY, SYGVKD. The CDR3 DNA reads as TGTGCCTCCGGGACAGGGGTCGATGAGCAGTTCTTC. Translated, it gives CASGTGVDEQFF.

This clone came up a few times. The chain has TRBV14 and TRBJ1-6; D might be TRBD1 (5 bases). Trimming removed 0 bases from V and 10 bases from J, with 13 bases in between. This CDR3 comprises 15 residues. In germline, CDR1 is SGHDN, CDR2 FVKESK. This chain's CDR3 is CASSQEWGGGSPLHF. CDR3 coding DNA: TGTGCCAGCAGCCAAGAGTGGGGTGGGGGATCACCCCTCCACTTT.

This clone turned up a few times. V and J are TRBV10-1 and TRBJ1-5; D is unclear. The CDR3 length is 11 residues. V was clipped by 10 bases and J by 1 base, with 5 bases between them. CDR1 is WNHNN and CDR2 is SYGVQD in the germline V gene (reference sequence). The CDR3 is CANPSNQPQHF. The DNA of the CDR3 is TGCGCCAACCCGAGCAATCAGCCCCAGCATTTT.

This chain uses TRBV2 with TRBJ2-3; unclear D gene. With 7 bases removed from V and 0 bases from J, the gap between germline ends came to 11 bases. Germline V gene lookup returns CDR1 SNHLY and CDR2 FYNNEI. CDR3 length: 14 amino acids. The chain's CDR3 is CASKEGISTDTQYF. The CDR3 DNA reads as TGTGCCAGCAAGGAAGGAATTAGCACAGATACGCAGTATTTT.

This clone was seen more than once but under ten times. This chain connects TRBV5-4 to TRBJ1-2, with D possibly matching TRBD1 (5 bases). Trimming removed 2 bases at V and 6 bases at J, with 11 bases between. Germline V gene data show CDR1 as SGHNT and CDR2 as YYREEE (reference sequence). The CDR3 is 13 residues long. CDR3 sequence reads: CASSFDRINGYTF. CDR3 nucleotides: TGTGCCAGCAGCTTCGACAGAATTAATGGCTACACCTTC.

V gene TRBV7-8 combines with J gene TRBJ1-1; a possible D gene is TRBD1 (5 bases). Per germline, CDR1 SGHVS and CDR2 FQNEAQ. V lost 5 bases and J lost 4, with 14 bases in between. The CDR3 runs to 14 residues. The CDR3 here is CASSPVAGSTEAFF. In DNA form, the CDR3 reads TGTGCCAGCAGCCCGGTTGCAGGGAGCACTGAAGCTTTCTTT.